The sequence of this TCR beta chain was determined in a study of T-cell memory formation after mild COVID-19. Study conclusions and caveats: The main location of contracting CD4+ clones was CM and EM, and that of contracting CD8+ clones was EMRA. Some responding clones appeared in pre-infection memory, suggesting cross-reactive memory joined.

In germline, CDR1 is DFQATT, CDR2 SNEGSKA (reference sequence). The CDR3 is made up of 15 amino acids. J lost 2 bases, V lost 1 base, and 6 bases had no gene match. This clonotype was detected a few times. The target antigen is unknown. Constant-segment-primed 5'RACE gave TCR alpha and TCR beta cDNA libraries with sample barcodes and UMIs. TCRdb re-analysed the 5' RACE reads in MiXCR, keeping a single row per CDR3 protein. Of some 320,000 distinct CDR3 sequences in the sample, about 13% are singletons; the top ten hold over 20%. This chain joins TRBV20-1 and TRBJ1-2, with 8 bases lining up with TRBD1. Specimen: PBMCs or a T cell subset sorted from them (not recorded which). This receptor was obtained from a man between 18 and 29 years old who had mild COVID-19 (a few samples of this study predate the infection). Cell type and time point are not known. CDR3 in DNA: TGCAGTGCTAGAGGAGGGACAGGAGCAAACTATGGCTACACCTTC. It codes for CSARGGTGANYGYTF.